Presented here are 32 T cell receptor beta chains from one specimen sequenced in a study of T cell responses to AZD1222 COVID-19 vaccine. Profiled with immunoSEQ multiplex PCR; TCRdb holds only in-frame clones, not every one. The sample yields about 130,000 clones, over 75% seen once. Sequencing used peripheral blood, obtained on day 0 of AZD1222 vaccination. These receptors were taken from an adult in good health.

This rearrangement joins TRBV7-2 to TRBJ1-4; D is uncertain. The germline CDR1 and CDR2 sequences are SGHTA and FQGNSA. This CDR3 has 15 residues. Trimming took off 2 bases at V and 2 bases at J, with 9 bases between the two ends. The CDR3 DNA reads as TGTGCCAGCAGCTTAAATGGTGCGACTAATGAAAAACTGTTTTTT. Translating it yields CASSLNGATNEKLFF. Drawing the rest from reference TRBV7-2 and TRBJ1-4, the complete variable domain is GAGVSQSPSNKVTEKGKDVELRCDPISGHTALYWYRQSLGQGLEFLIYFQGNSAPDKSGLPSDRFSAERTGGSVSTLTIQRTQQEDSAVYLCASSLNGATNEKLFFGSGTQLSVL.

The chain links TRBV4-2 to TRBJ1-2, with TRBD1 matching over 10 bases. Looked up from germline, CDR1 is LGHNA and CDR2 is YNFKEQ. V was pared by 4 bases and J by 8 bases, with 10 bases of the junction left unmatched. The CDR3 sequence is 15 residues long. CDR3: CASSPGQGKSWGYTF. CDR3 DNA: TGTGCCAGCAGCCCGGGACAGGGGAAGAGCTGGGGCTACACCTTC.

The chain carries TRBV18 and TRBJ2-3; 7 bases agree with TRBD2. Germline CDR1 KGHSH, CDR2 LQKENI. This CDR3 comprises 15 residues. Trimming at V came to 5 bases and at J to 2 bases, leaving 7 bases not matched to a gene. CDR3 region: CASSRAGRFTDTQYF. CDR3 coding DNA: TGTGCCAGCTCAAGAGCGGGGAGGTTCACAGATACGCAGTATTTT.

The rearrangement links TRBV6-5 to TRBJ1-4; 8 bases are shared with TRBD1. The CDR3 covers 14 residues. The V gene end was trimmed by 6 bases and the J gene end by 2 bases; junction bases not matched to a gene: 2. Germline V gene lookup returns CDR1 MNHEY and CDR2 SVGAGI. The CDR3 bases are TGTGCCAGCAGCCGGGACAGGACTAATGAAAAACTGTTTTTT. Translating it yields CASSRDRTNEKLFF.

This clone was observed a handful of times. V and J are TRBV10-3 and TRBJ1-3, with D unclear. Germline V gives CDR1 ENHRY, CDR2 SYGVKD. Trimming took off 3 bases at V and 2 bases at J, with 11 bases between the two ends. The CDR3 totals 15 residues. Here the CDR3 DNA reads TGTGCCATCAGTGACGGCGGGCGGGCTGGAAACACCATATATTTT. Residues: CAISDGGRAGNTIYF.

The chain joins TRBV19 to TRBJ1-5; D not certain. V was pared by 7 bases and J by 6 bases, with 16 bases between. The germline V gene encodes CDR1 LNHDA and CDR2 SQIVND (reference sequence). The length of the CDR3 is 14 residues. CDR3 amino acids: CASTHTRHFQPQHF. CDR3 coding DNA: TGTGCCAGTACCCATACCCGACATTTTCAGCCCCAGCATTTT.

The chain combines TRBV7-9 with TRBJ1-5, with 8 bases aligning to TRBD1. Losses at the gene ends were 6 bases for V and 9 bases for J; bases not matched to a gene: 10. CDR3 length equals 14 residues. The germline V gene has CDR1 SEHNR and CDR2 FQNEAQ (reference sequence). The chain's CDR3 is CASSKGTGGGPQHF. The CDR3 region has the DNA TGTGCCAGCAGTAAAGGGACAGGAGGGGGGCCCCAGCATTTT. The full variable domain, with the rest looked up from reference TRBV7-9 and TRBJ1-5, is DTGVSQNPRHKITKRGQNVTFRCDPISEHNRLYWYRQTLGQGPEFLTYFQNEAQLEKSRLLSDRFSAERPKGSFSTLEIQRTEQGDSAMYLCASSKGTGGGPQHFGDGTRLSIL.

V usage is TRBV11-2 and J usage is TRBJ1-1; a possible D gene is TRBD1 (6 bases). Germline CDR1 and CDR2: SGHAT and FQNNGV. Trimming shortened V by 0 bases and J by 4 bases, and 6 bases separated the two germline ends. This CDR3 region has 13 residues. CDR3 coding DNA: TGTGCCAGCAGCTTAGAGACAGGCACTGAAGCTTTCTTT. As protein: CASSLETGTEAFF.

CDR3 sequence (DNA): TGTGCCAGCAGTTACTCCGGACAGGGGGCTGTAGGCTACACCTTC. Amino acids: CASSYSGQGAVGYTF. This chain uses TRBV6-2 or TRBV6-3 with TRBJ1-2, with 11 bases identical to TRBD1. Germline CDR1 is MNHEY and CDR2 is SVGEGT. V trimming: 0 bases; J trimming: 8 bases; junction bases outside the gene matches: 5. The CDR3 is 15 amino acids.

V usage is TRBV7-9 and J usage is TRBJ2-2, with 8 bases aligning to TRBD1. This CDR3 comprises 15 residues. Germline trimming cut 4 bases from V and 7 bases from J; bases unmatched to any gene: 8. Germline V CDR1 and CDR2: SEHNR, FQNEAQ (reference sequence). The CDR3 DNA follows: TGTGCCAGCAGCTCTGGACAGGGCCCCCACGGGGAGCTGTTTTTT. This encodes CASSSGQGPHGELFF.

This rearrangement joins TRBV5-1 to TRBJ1-6; D is perhaps TRBD1 (5 bases). V lost 0 bases, J lost 8 bases, and 12 bases lay in between. The CDR3 totals 15 residues. Germline V gives CDR1 SGHRS, CDR2 YFSETQ. The CDR3 is CASSLGAGSHSPLHF. CDR3 DNA sequence: TGCGCCAGCAGCTTGGGGGCAGGGTCGCATTCACCCCTCCACTTT. The whole variable domain, filled in from reference TRBV5-1 and TRBJ1-6, reads KAGVTQTPRYLIKTRGQQVTLSCSPISGHRSVSWYQQTPGQGLQFLFEYFSETQRNKGNFPGRFSGRQFSNSRSEMNVSTLELGDSALYLCASSLGAGSHSPLHFGNGTRLTVT.

The chain joins TRBV5-1 to TRBJ2-7; TRBD1 matches 10 bases. The CDR3 extends over 14 amino acids. The V and J ends lost 3 bases and 3 bases, in that order; junction bases with no gene match: 3. The germline CDR1 and CDR2 sequences are SGHRS and YFSETQ. The CDR3 sequence is CASSSRTGGYEQYF. For the CDR3, the DNA is TGCGCCAGCAGCTCCCGGACAGGGGGCTACGAGCAGTACTTC.

This clone came up once. This chain links TRBV28 with TRBJ2-1; tentative D call: TRBD2 (7 bases). The germline V and J ends were trimmed by 7 bases and 9 bases, with 16 bases remaining between them. Germline assignment: CDR1 MDHEN and CDR2 SYDVKM. The length of the CDR3 is 13 residues. Here the CDR3 reads CASTRGARSEQFF. CDR3 in DNA: TGTGCCAGCACCCGGGGGGCCCGGAGTGAGCAGTTCTTC.

The rearrangement uses TRBV6-5 and TRBJ1-1; TRBD1 is a possible D gene (6 bases). The CDR3 totals 14 residues. V was shortened by 7 bases and J by 0 bases, with 12 bases between the two germline ends. Germline CDR1 MNHEY, CDR2 SVGAGI. CDR3 protein: CASTRGALNTEAFF. The DNA of the CDR3 is TGTGCCAGCACACGGGGGGCCCTGAACACTGAAGCTTTCTTT.

J is TRBJ1-1 and V is TRBV6-2 or TRBV6-3; the D gene is possibly TRBD1 (5 bases). The CDR3 totals 13 residues. Germline CDR1 reads MNHEY; CDR2 reads SVGEGT. Between the trimmed V and J ends, which lost 2 bases and 6 bases, there was a span of 10 bases. The DNA for the CDR3 is TGTGCCAGCAGTTACCGACAGTCCGCTGAAGCTTTCTTT. It encodes CASSYRQSAEAFF.

The J gene is TRBJ1-2, the V gene TRBV4-3; TRBD1 matches at 7 bases. CDR3 length: 14 residues. CDR1 is LGHNA and CDR2 is YSLEER in the germline V gene. After removal of 0 bases from V and 7 bases from J, the junction contained 5 bases not matched to a gene. In DNA form, the CDR3 reads TGCGCCAGCAGCCAAGAGTCAGGGGGATTTGGCTACACCTTC. Translation gives CASSQESGGFGYTF.

The rearrangement links TRBV13 to TRBJ1-2; tentatively, D is TRBD1 (5 bases). Germline-derived CDR1 and CDR2 are PRHDT and FYEKMQ (reference sequence). Deletions cut 4 bases from V and 7 bases from J, with 16 bases between. The CDR3 runs to 14 residues. CDR3 loop: CASSSRQGEGGYTF. Written as DNA, the CDR3 is TGTGCCAGCAGCTCGCGGCAGGGAGAGGGTGGCTACACCTTC.

The chain uses TRBV6-5 and TRBJ1-2, with D possibly matching TRBD1 (5 bases). CDR1 and CDR2 (germline): MNHEY, SVGAGI. This CDR3 region has 13 residues. Trimming removed 2 bases at V and 1 base at J, with 5 bases between. In nucleotides, the CDR3 is TGTGCCAGCAGTTACGGGGGTAACTATGGCTACACCTTC. Protein sequence: CASSYGGNYGYTF.

The chain employs TRBV11-2 and TRBJ2-7; unclear D gene. V was cut by 2 bases and J by 7 bases, with 6 bases left in between. This CDR3 is 11 amino acids long. Germline V CDR1 and CDR2: SGHAT, FQNNGV. The CDR3 nucleotides are TGTGCCAGCAGCTTATTTCAAGAGCAGTACTTC. This codes for CASSLFQEQYF.

The CDR3 DNA reads TGTGCCAGCACTTCTGGACGTGCTAACTATGGCTACACCTTC. As protein: CASTSGRANYGYTF. This chain links TRBV27 with TRBJ1-2; D gene unclear. Germline lookup yields CDR1 MNHEY and CDR2 SMNVEV (reference sequence). V lost 7 bases to trimming and J lost 0 bases, with 12 bases between them. This CDR3 region has 14 residues.

The chain is built from TRBV3-1 (or the pseudogene TRBV3-2) and TRBJ1-6; unclear D gene. CDR3 length: 11 residues. The germline gives CDR1 LGHDT, CDR2 YNNKEL (reference sequence). Trimming stripped 5 bases from V and 5 bases from J, with 1 base between. CDR3 sequence: CASSDNSPLHF. The CDR3 DNA follows: TGTGCCAGCAGCGATAATTCACCCCTCCACTTT.

The chain employs TRBV27 and TRBJ2-7; D may match TRBD1 or TRBD2 (5 bases each). Germline CDR1 is MNHEY and CDR2 is SMNVEV (reference sequence). Trimming removed 2 bases from V and 4 bases from J, with 15 bases in between. The CDR3 spans 15 residues. This chain's CDR3 is CASSLNTEGQYEQYF. In nucleotides, the CDR3 is TGTGCCAGCAGTTTAAACACAGAGGGGCAATACGAGCAGTACTTC.

The chain links TRBV5-4 to TRBJ1-2, with 10 nucleotides matching TRBD1. The CDR3 is 17 residues long. Germline CDR1 and CDR2: SGHNT and YYREEE (reference sequence). Unmatched junction bases numbered 11, after V lost 4 bases and J lost 2 bases. The CDR3 sequence is CASSPRDRGASNYGYTF. CDR3 bases: TGTGCCAGCAGCCCCCGGGACAGGGGTGCCTCAAACTATGGCTACACCTTC.

The chain employs TRBV27 and TRBJ1-3; D ambiguous. Germline values: CDR1 MNHEY, CDR2 SMNVEV (reference sequence). This CDR3 region has 14 residues. V gave up 3 bases and J gave up 0 bases, with 6 bases separating them. The CDR3, as DNA: TGTGCCAGCAGTTTGCAGCCCTCTGGAAACACCATATATTTT. The encoded protein is CASSLQPSGNTIYF.

The J gene is TRBJ2-1, the V gene TRBV11-2; unclear D gene. V lost 1 base and J 3 bases, leaving 10 bases between the germline ends. This CDR3 contains 15 residues. Germline CDR1 is SGHAT and CDR2 is FQNNGV. The CDR3 region is CASSLGEAFYNEQFF. DNA for the CDR3: TGTGCCAGCAGCTTAGGGGAAGCCTTCTACAATGAGCAGTTCTTC.

This chain uses TRBV3-1 (or the pseudogene TRBV3-2) with TRBJ1-2, with a weak D call TRBD1 (5 bases). With 4 bases removed from V and 4 bases from J, the gap between germline ends came to 10 bases. Germline-derived CDR1 and CDR2 are LGHDT and YNNKEL (reference sequence). The CDR3 extends over 13 amino acids. The CDR3 sequence: CASSRFDSYGYTF. The DNA of the CDR3 is TGTGCCAGCAGCCGATTCGACAGCTATGGCTACACCTTC.

This clone has a single count. This chain uses TRBV19 with TRBJ1-5, with no clear D. Trimming stripped 3 bases from V and 1 base from J, with 7 bases between. Per germline, CDR1 LNHDA and CDR2 SQIVND (reference sequence). The CDR3 is made up of 14 amino acids. The CDR3 DNA reads as TGTGCCAGTAGTATTGGCAGAAGCAATCAGCCCCAGCATTTT. Translated, it gives CASSIGRSNQPQHF.

The CDR3 region has the DNA TGTGCCAGCAGCATCGTCCCGGGACAGCCAGATACGCAGTATTTT. Its protein product is CASSIVPGQPDTQYF. The rearrangement links TRBV7-9 to TRBJ2-3, with TRBD1 matching over 7 bases. With 5 bases clipped from V and 4 bases from J, the junction kept 9 bases outside the gene matches. The germline V gene encodes CDR1 SEHNR and CDR2 FQNEAQ (reference sequence). This CDR3 comprises 15 residues.

V and J are TRBV3-1 (or the pseudogene TRBV3-2) and TRBJ1-4; D unresolved. From germline, CDR1 is LGHDT and CDR2 YNNKEL (reference sequence). This CDR3 comprises 14 residues. Trimming pared 1 base from V and 4 bases from J, leaving 7 bases between. The CDR3 DNA reads TGTGCCAGCAGCCAAGCGCAGGTTAATGAAAAACTGTTTTTT. Translated: CASSQAQVNEKLFF.

The chain employs TRBV6-5 and TRBJ1-5; D ambiguous. Germline V gives CDR1 MNHEY, CDR2 SVGAGI. The V and J ends lost 3 bases and 0 bases respectively, with 9 bases between them. CDR3 size: 15 residues. The CDR3 spells CASSYSLDSNQPQHF. In DNA, the CDR3 is TGTGCCAGCAGTTATTCCCTTGATAGCAATCAGCCCCAGCATTTT.

The CDR3 coding sequence is TGTGCCAGCAGTGAGTTTGGGGCGAACACTGAAGCTTTCTTT. It translates to CASSEFGANTEAFF. V is TRBV6-1 and J is TRBJ1-1, with D perhaps TRBD1 (5 bases). With 3 bases removed from V and 1 base from J, the gap between germline ends came to 9 bases. This CDR3 is 14 amino acids long. In germline, CDR1 is MNHNS, CDR2 SASEGT.

This chain links TRBV19 with TRBJ1-4; D remains ambiguous. Per the germline V gene, CDR1 is LNHDA and CDR2 is SQIVND (reference sequence). The length of the CDR3 is 13 residues. V lost 2 bases and J 8 bases, leaving 9 bases between the germline ends. The CDR3 bases are TGTGCCAGTAGTATACGACGCGAGGAAAAACTGTTTTTT. This gives the protein CASSIRREEKLFF.